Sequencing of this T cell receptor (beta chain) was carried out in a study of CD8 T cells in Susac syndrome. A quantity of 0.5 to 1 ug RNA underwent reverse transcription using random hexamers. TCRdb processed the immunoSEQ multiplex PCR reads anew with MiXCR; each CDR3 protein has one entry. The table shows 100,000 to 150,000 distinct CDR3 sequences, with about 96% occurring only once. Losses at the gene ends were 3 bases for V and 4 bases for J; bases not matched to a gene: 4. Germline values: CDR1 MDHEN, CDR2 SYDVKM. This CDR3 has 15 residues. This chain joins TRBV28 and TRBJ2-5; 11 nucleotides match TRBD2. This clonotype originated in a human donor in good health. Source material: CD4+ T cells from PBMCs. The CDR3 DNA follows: TGTGCCAGCAGTTTTTTAGCGGGAGGGGGAGAGACCCAGTACTTC. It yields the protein CASSFLAGGGETQYF.